This T cell receptor beta chain was observed in a study of T cell changes during pregnancy in multiple sclerosis. CDR3 length equals 15 residues. The germline gives CDR1 LNHDA, CDR2 SQIVND (reference sequence). V was clipped by 6 bases and J by 4 bases; unmatched bases: 7. Method: immunoSEQ multiplex PCR; TCRdb's copy keeps in-frame clones and lacks some. This table has roughly 38,000 clones, under 95% appearing once. Sequences were derived from CD4+ T cells from peripheral blood mononuclear cells, sampled in the second trimester of pregnancy. This clonotype was sampled from a female donor in good health, enrolled as a control in a pregnancy study. V gene TRBV19 combines with J gene TRBJ1-2; the match to TRBD1 covers 11 bases. CDR3 DNA sequence: TGTGCCAGTAGACGAGGACAGGGGGCGTCCTATGGCTACACCTTC. Translation gives CASRRGQGASYGYTF.